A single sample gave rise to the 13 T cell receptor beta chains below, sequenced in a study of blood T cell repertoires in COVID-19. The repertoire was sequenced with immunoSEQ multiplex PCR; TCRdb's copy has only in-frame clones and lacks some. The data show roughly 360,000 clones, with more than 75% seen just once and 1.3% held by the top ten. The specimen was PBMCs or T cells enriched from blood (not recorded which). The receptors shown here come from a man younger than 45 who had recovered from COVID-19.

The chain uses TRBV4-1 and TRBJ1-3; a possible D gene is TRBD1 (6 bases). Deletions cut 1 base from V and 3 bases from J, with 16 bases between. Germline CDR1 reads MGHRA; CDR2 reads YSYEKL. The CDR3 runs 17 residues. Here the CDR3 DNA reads TGCGCCAGCAGCCAAGGACCACAGGGATCAATTGGAAACACCATATATTTT. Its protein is CASSQGPQGSIGNTIYF.

The CDR3, as DNA: TGTGCCAGCAGTTTAGGATCGCGAGGGAATCAGCCCCAGCATTTT. This encodes CASSLGSRGNQPQHF. V usage is TRBV27 and J usage is TRBJ1-5; D unresolved. CDR3 length: 15 amino acids. Germline CDR1 and CDR2: MNHEY and SMNVEV (reference sequence). Trimming shortened V by 2 bases and J by 4 bases, and 12 bases separated the two germline ends.

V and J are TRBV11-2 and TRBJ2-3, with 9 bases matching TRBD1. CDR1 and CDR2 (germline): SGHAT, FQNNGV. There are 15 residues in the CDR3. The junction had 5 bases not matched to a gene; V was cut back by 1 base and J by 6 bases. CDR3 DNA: TGTGCCAGCAGCTTAGGTCACAGGGGGCCGGATACGCAGTATTTT. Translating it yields CASSLGHRGPDTQYF.

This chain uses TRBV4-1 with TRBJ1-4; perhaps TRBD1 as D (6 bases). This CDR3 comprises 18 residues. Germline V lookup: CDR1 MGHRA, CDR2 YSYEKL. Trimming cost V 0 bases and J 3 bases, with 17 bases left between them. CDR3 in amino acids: CASSQDFGDIAANEKLFF. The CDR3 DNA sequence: TGCGCCAGCAGCCAAGATTTTGGGGACATCGCGGCTAATGAAAAACTGTTTTTT.

Here the CDR3 reads CASSSLTSGAYEQYF. In DNA form, the CDR3 reads TGCGCCAGCAGCTCCCTGACTAGCGGGGCCTACGAGCAGTACTTC. The chain combines TRBV5-1 with TRBJ2-7, with TRBD2 identical over 11 bases. Germline CDR1 SGHRS, CDR2 YFSETQ. The CDR3 extends over 15 amino acids. The ends lost 3 bases at V and 2 bases at J; junction bases unmatched: 4.

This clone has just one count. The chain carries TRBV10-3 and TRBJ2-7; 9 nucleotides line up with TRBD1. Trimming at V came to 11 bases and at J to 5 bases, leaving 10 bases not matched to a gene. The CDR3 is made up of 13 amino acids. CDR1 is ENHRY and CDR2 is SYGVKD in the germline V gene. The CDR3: CAAQGGQGHEQYF. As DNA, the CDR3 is TGTGCCGCTCAAGGGGGACAGGGCCACGAGCAGTACTTC.

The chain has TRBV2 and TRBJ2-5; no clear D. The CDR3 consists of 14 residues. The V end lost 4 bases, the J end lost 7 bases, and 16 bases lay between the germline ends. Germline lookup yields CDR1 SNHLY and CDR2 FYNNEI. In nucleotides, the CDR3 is TGTGCCAGCAGTGCGGTTGGGCAGGCATGGACCCAGTACTTC. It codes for CASSAVGQAWTQYF.

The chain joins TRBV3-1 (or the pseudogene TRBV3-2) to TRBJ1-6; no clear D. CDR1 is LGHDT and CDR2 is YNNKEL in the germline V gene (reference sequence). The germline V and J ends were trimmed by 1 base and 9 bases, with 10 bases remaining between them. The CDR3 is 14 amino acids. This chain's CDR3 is CASSQVPLRSPLHF. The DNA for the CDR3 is TGTGCCAGCAGCCAAGTCCCCCTCCGTTCACCCCTCCACTTT.

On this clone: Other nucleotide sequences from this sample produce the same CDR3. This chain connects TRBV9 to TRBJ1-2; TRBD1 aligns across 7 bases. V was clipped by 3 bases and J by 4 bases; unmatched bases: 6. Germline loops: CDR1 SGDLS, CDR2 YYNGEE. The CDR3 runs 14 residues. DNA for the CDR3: TGTGCCAGCAGCGCCGGGGACAGTAGCTATGGCTACACCTTC. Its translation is CASSAGDSSYGYTF. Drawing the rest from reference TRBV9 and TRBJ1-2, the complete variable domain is DSGVTQTPKHLITATGQRVTLRCSPRSGDLSVYWYQQSLDQGLQFLIQYYNGEERAKGNILERFSAQQFPDLHSELNLSSLELGDSALYFCASSAGDSSYGYTFGSGTRLTVV.

The CDR3 is CASSSLSQGLSGNEQFF. CDR3 nucleotide sequence: TGTGCCAGCAGCTCCCTCTCTCAGGGGCTGTCGGGCAATGAGCAGTTCTTC. The chain combines TRBV5-4 with TRBJ2-1; weak D call: TRBD1 (6 bases). The CDR3 has 17 residues. CDR1 and CDR2 (germline): SGHNT, YYREEE (reference sequence). Trimming removed 3 bases from V and 6 bases from J, with 22 bases in between.

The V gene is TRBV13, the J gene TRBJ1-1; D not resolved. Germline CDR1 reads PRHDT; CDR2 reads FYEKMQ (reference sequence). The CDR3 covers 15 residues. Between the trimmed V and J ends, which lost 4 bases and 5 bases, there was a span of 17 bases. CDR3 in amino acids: CASSSSLWGGTEAFF. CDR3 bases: TGTGCCAGCAGCTCCTCCCTTTGGGGAGGAACTGAAGCTTTCTTT.

This CDR3 is CASSPTSGGYSYEQYF. In DNA, the CDR3 is TGTGCCAGCAGTCCGACTAGCGGGGGGTACTCCTACGAGCAGTACTTC. The V and J genes are TRBV28 and TRBJ2-7; 13 bases are a match to TRBD2. There are 16 residues in the CDR3. From germline, CDR1 is MDHEN and CDR2 SYDVKM. V shed 5 bases and J 0 bases; nucleotides not matched to a gene: 4. Supplemented by reference TRBV28 and TRBJ2-7, the full variable domain reads DVKVTQSSRYLVKRTGEKVFLECVQDMDHENMFWYRQDPGLGLRLIYFSYDVKMKEKGDIPEGYSVSREKKERFSLILESASTNQTSMYLCASSPTSGGYSYEQYFGPGTRLTVT.

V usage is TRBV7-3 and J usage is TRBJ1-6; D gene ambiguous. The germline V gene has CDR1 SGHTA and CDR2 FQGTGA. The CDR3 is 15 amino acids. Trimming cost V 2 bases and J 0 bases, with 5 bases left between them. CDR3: CASSLGSSYNSPLHF. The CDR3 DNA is TGTGCCAGCAGCTTAGGGAGCTCCTATAATTCACCCCTCCACTTT.